These T cell receptor beta chains were read from a single sample in a study of shared clonotypes between healthy human individuals. TCRdb keeps only in-frame clones here, not all; method: immunoSEQ multiplex PCR. The data show around 750,000 clones, less than 85% seen once. The source material was memory CD4+ T cells sorted from blood. These receptors were collected from a woman aged 25 to 39 in good health. Each CDR3 is given with its conserved first and last residue. Fields, in order: J gene, V gene, D gene, CDR3 length, clone size, CDR3 DNA, CDR3 protein. The D gene is left open where the match is weak. Expanded clones are given a class, and other clones once, few, many or no size at all.

J gene: TRBJ2-1
V gene: TRBV29-1
D gene: TRBD2
CDR3 length: 14
clone size: many
CDR3 DNA: TGCAGCGTTGATTCTAGCGGGAGTGGAAATGAGCAGTTCTTC
CDR3 protein: CSVDSSGSGNEQFF

J gene: TRBJ2-6
V gene: TRBV19
D gene: -
CDR3 length: 16
clone size: -
CDR3 DNA: TGTGCCAGTAGTGCCCGGTTCAGCTCTGGGGCCAACGTCCTGACTTTC
CDR3 protein: CASSARFSSGANVLTF

J gene: TRBJ2-5
V gene: TRBV18
D gene: -
CDR3 length: 13
clone size: -
CDR3 DNA: TGTGCCAGCTCATTGGACCAGGGGGAGACCCAGTACTTC
CDR3 protein: CASSLDQGETQYF

J gene: TRBJ2-2
V gene: TRBV6-1
D gene: -
CDR3 length: 14
clone size: many
CDR3 DNA: TGTGCCAGCAGTGAACAGGGTGCGACCGGGGAGCTGTTTTTT
CDR3 protein: CASSEQGATGELFF

J gene: TRBJ2-3
V gene: TRBV14
D gene: -
CDR3 length: 18
clone size: -
CDR3 DNA: TGTGCCAGCAGCCAATCATTAGACAGTCTCCCCGCTACAGATACGCAGTATTTT
CDR3 protein: CASSQSLDSLPATDTQYF

J gene: TRBJ2-7
V gene: TRBV6-6
D gene: -
CDR3 length: 15
clone size: -
CDR3 DNA: TGTGCCAGCAGCCGCCGGGGAGGGGGCGAAGGTAAGCAGTACTTC
CDR3 protein: CASSRRGGGEGKQYF

J gene: TRBJ2-6
V gene: TRBV2
D gene: -
CDR3 length: 15
clone size: -
CDR3 DNA: TGTGCCAGCAGTACCTACTTGACTGGGGCCAACGTCCTGACTTTC
CDR3 protein: CASSTYLTGANVLTF

J gene: TRBJ1-4
V gene: TRBV28
D gene: -
CDR3 length: 13
clone size: -
CDR3 DNA: TGTGCCAGCCCGCGGGCGGTAAATGAAAAACTGTTTTTT
CDR3 protein: CASPRAVNEKLFF

J gene: TRBJ1-5
V gene: TRBV27
D gene: -
CDR3 length: 13
clone size: -
CDR3 DNA: TGTGCCAGCAGTTTCGTCCCGGGTCAGCCCCAGCATTTT
CDR3 protein: CASSFVPGQPQHF

J gene: TRBJ1-1
V gene: TRBV6-1
D gene: -
CDR3 length: 12
clone size: -
CDR3 DNA: TGTGCCAGCAGTGAGAGGGGGACTGAAGCTTTCTTT
CDR3 protein: CASSERGTEAFF

J gene: TRBJ2-3
V gene: TRBV16
D gene: TRBD1
CDR3 length: 15
clone size: -
CDR3 DNA: TGTGCCAGCAGCCAACGGACAGGGCGAGCAGATACGCAGTATTTT
CDR3 protein: CASSQRTGRADTQYF

J gene: TRBJ1-3
V gene: TRBV7-9
D gene: -
CDR3 length: 13
clone size: many
CDR3 DNA: TGTGCCAGCAGTCGGCCGACAGGAAACACCATATATTTT
CDR3 protein: CASSRPTGNTIYF

J gene: TRBJ2-7
V gene: TRBV7-2
D gene: TRBD1
CDR3 length: 16
clone size: -
CDR3 DNA: TGTGCCAGCAGCTTAGCGGGGACAGGGGGAGTCTACGAGCAGTACTTC
CDR3 protein: CASSLAGTGGVYEQYF

J gene: TRBJ2-2
V gene: TRBV5-4
D gene: -
CDR3 length: 15
clone size: -
CDR3 DNA: TGTGCCAGCAGCCCGGGGACAACGAACACCGGGGAGCTGTTTTTT
CDR3 protein: CASSPGTTNTGELFF

J gene: TRBJ2-1
V gene: TRBV11-2
D gene: TRBD2
CDR3 length: 15
clone size: -
CDR3 DNA: TGTGCCAGCAGCTTAGGTCTAGCGGGAGGTACTGAGCAGTTCTTC
CDR3 protein: CASSLGLAGGTEQFF

J gene: TRBJ2-7
V gene: TRBV30
D gene: -
CDR3 length: 13
clone size: -
CDR3 DNA: TGTGCCTGGGAAGAGGGGGGGTCCTACGAGCAGTACTTC
CDR3 protein: CAWEEGGSYEQYF

J gene: TRBJ1-1
V gene: TRBV29-1
D gene: -
CDR3 length: 12
clone size: -
CDR3 DNA: TGCAGCGTTGATGAGAGAAACACTGAAGCTTTCTTT
CDR3 protein: CSVDERNTEAFF

J gene: TRBJ2-5
V gene: TRBV18
D gene: TRBD2
CDR3 length: 16
clone size: -
CDR3 DNA: TGTGCCAGCTCAGCCACGACGCTAGCGGCACGGGAGACCCAGTACTTC
CDR3 protein: CASSATTLAARETQYF

J gene: TRBJ1-4
V gene: TRBV28
D gene: TRBD1
CDR3 length: 14
clone size: once
CDR3 DNA: TGTGCCAGCAGTCTACCACAGGGGGGGGAAAAACTGTTTTTT
CDR3 protein: CASSLPQGGEKLFF

J gene: TRBJ1-1
V gene: TRBV5-4
D gene: -
CDR3 length: 13
clone size: -
CDR3 DNA: TGTGCCAGCAGGTTAGGACTGAACACTGAAGCTTTCTTT
CDR3 protein: CASRLGLNTEAFF

J gene: TRBJ1-2
V gene: TRBV6-6
D gene: -
CDR3 length: 14
clone size: -
CDR3 DNA: TGTGCCAGCAGTTACCGCGCGAAGGACGGTGGCTACACCTTC
CDR3 protein: CASSYRAKDGGYTF

J gene: TRBJ1-5
V gene: TRBV6-5
D gene: TRBD1
CDR3 length: 13
clone size: once
CDR3 DNA: TGTGCCAGCAGTAATGACAGGGAGCGGCCCCAGCATTTT
CDR3 protein: CASSNDRERPQHF

J gene: TRBJ1-1
V gene: TRBV6-1
D gene: -
CDR3 length: 13
clone size: -
CDR3 DNA: TGTGCCAGCAGTGAAAGGGGATGGAGTGAAGCTTTCTTT
CDR3 protein: CASSERGWSEAFF

J gene: TRBJ2-1
V gene: TRBV15
D gene: -
CDR3 length: 16
clone size: -
CDR3 DNA: TGTGCCACCAGCAGAGATTCGGCTTGGAGAGTCAATGAGCAGTTCTTC
CDR3 protein: CATSRDSAWRVNEQFF

J gene: TRBJ2-7
V gene: TRBV7-2
D gene: -
CDR3 length: 15
clone size: -
CDR3 DNA: TGTGCCAGCAGCTTACTAGCCCCGGGGATTTACGAGCAGTACTTC
CDR3 protein: CASSLLAPGIYEQYF

J gene: TRBJ1-5
V gene: TRBV7-8
D gene: TRBD1
CDR3 length: 16
clone size: once
CDR3 DNA: TGTGCCAGCAGCTCCCCTACAGGGGGTAGCAATCAGCCCCAGCATTTT
CDR3 protein: CASSSPTGGSNQPQHF

J gene: TRBJ2-5
V gene: TRBV7-2
D gene: -
CDR3 length: 13
clone size: -
CDR3 DNA: TGTGCCGTAAGGGACACGGACCAAGAGACCCAGTACTTC
CDR3 protein: CAVRDTDQETQYF

J gene: TRBJ1-5
V gene: TRBV28
D gene: -
CDR3 length: 19
clone size: -
CDR3 DNA: TGTGCCAGCAGCCTCCGGAGGGGGGGCCGGCAATATAGCAATCAGCCCCAGCATTTT
CDR3 protein: CASSLRRGGRQYSNQPQHF

J gene: TRBJ1-3
V gene: TRBV5-4
D gene: -
CDR3 length: 14
clone size: once
CDR3 DNA: TGTGCCAGCAGCCGGGACAACTCTGGAAACACCATATATTTT
CDR3 protein: CASSRDNSGNTIYF

J gene: TRBJ1-1
V gene: TRBV28
D gene: -
CDR3 length: 13
clone size: -
CDR3 DNA: TGTGCCAGCAGTCCCCCTCTGAACACTGAAGCTTTCTTT
CDR3 protein: CASSPPLNTEAFF

J gene: TRBJ2-2
V gene: TRBV7-9
D gene: TRBD2
CDR3 length: 18
clone size: -
CDR3 DNA: TGTGCCAGCAGCTCCCAGGGCGGCGGGAGGGCCATCACCGGGGAGCTGTTTTTT
CDR3 protein: CASSSQGGGRAITGELFF

J gene: TRBJ1-5
V gene: TRBV19
D gene: -
CDR3 length: 16
clone size: -
CDR3 DNA: TGTGCCAGTAGTATAGTGACAGACTATAGCAATCAGCCCCAGCATTTT
CDR3 protein: CASSIVTDYSNQPQHF

J gene: TRBJ2-7
V gene: TRBV2
D gene: -
CDR3 length: 14
clone size: -
CDR3 DNA: TGTGCCAGCAGTGAAAGGATCAGGGCTTACGAGCAGTACTTC
CDR3 protein: CASSERIRAYEQYF

J gene: TRBJ1-1
V gene: TRBV11-3
D gene: -
CDR3 length: 13
clone size: -
CDR3 DNA: TGTGCCAGCAGCTCCTCAGGGGACACTGAAGCTTTCTTT
CDR3 protein: CASSSSGDTEAFF

J gene: TRBJ1-5
V gene: TRBV7-8
D gene: -
CDR3 length: 14
clone size: -
CDR3 DNA: TGTGCCAGCAGCTTAGAGGGCACCAAGCAGCCCCAGCATTTT
CDR3 protein: CASSLEGTKQPQHF

J gene: TRBJ2-7
V gene: TRBV7-9
D gene: -
CDR3 length: 13
clone size: -
CDR3 DNA: TGTGCCAGCAACCAAAATACGGGATACGAGCAGTACTTC
CDR3 protein: CASNQNTGYEQYF

J gene: TRBJ2-1
V gene: TRBV2
D gene: -
CDR3 length: 12
clone size: -
CDR3 DNA: TGTGCCAGCAGTGAAGACTACAATGAGCAGTTCTTC
CDR3 protein: CASSEDYNEQFF

J gene: TRBJ1-4
V gene: TRBV6-4
D gene: -
CDR3 length: 15
clone size: -
CDR3 DNA: TGTGCCAGCAAAGATGGGGGCACCATTAATGAAAAACTGTTTTTT
CDR3 protein: CASKDGGTINEKLFF

J gene: TRBJ2-7
V gene: TRBV4-1
D gene: -
CDR3 length: 13
clone size: -
CDR3 DNA: TGCGCCAGCAGCCAAGATAGCAACTACGAGCAGTACTTC
CDR3 protein: CASSQDSNYEQYF

J gene: TRBJ1-1
V gene: TRBV29-1
D gene: TRBD1
CDR3 length: 17
clone size: -
CDR3 DNA: TGCAGCGTTGCCCATGGACATCGGACAGGGGAGCACACTGAAGCTTTCTTT
CDR3 protein: CSVAHGHRTGEHTEAFF

J gene: TRBJ1-6
V gene: TRBV30
D gene: -
CDR3 length: 16
clone size: once
CDR3 DNA: -
CDR3 protein: CAWSLRISGPGSPLHF